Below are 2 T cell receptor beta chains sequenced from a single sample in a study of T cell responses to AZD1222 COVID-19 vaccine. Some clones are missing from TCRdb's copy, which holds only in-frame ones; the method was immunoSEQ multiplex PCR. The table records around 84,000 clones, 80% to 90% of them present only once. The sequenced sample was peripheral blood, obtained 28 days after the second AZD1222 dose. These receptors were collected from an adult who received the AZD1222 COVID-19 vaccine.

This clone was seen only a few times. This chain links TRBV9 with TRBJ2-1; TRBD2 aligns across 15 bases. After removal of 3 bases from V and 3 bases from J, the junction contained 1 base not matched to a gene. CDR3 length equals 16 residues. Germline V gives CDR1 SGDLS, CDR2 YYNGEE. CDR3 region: CASSGTSGGDYNEQFF. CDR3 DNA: TGTGCCAGCAGCGGGACTAGCGGGGGGGACTACAATGAGCAGTTCTTC.

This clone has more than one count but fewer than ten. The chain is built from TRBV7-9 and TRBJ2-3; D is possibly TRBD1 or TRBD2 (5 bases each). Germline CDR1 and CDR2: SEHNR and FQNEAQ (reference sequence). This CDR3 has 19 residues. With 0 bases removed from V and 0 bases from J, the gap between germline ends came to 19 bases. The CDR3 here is CASSLASGPRLLSTDTQYF. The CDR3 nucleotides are TGTGCCAGCAGCTTAGCATCGGGACCGAGACTACTAAGCACAGATACGCAGTATTTT.